Shown below are 21 T cell receptor beta chains from a single sample sequenced in a study of siplizumab effects on memory and regulatory T cells. Clones were read by immunoSEQ multiplex PCR, and TCRdb kept only the in-frame ones, dropping some. The data contain over 45,000 clones, just over 95% of them singletons. Sequencing was done on a sample of naive CD8+ T cells sorted from blood. The origin of the receptors is a human donor in good health.

The gene calls are TRBV5-1 and TRBJ2-2; unclear D gene. The length of the CDR3 is 11 residues. Germline lookup yields CDR1 SGHRS and CDR2 YFSETQ. The V and J ends lost 7 bases and 5 bases respectively, with 6 bases between them. The CDR3 nucleotides are TGCGCCAGCCGATTTACCGGGGAGCTGTTTTTT. It specifies CASRFTGELFF.

CDR3 DNA: TGTGCCAGCAGCGAAATGGGGGGGAAAGACCAAGAGACCCAGTACTTC. Its protein is CASSEMGGKDQETQYF. The J gene is TRBJ2-5, the V gene TRBV28; 7 bases align to TRBD2. The CDR3 consists of 16 residues. Germline V gene sequence: CDR1 MDHEN, CDR2 SYDVKM. J was trimmed by 0 bases and V by 6 bases; bases with no gene match: 10.

The V call is TRBV12-5, the J call TRBJ1-5; weak D call: TRBD1 (5 bases). CDR3 size: 15 residues. Germline values: CDR1 LGHNT, CDR2 FRNRAP. Deletions cut 9 bases from V and 6 bases from J, with 21 bases between. The CDR3 nucleotides read TGTGCTAGCGGCCCTGGCCAGGGCCTCACTCAGCCCCAGCATTTT. The encoded protein is CASGPGQGLTQPQHF.

This chain connects TRBV9 to TRBJ2-6, with D possibly matching TRBD2 (6 bases). The germline V gene has CDR1 SGDLS and CDR2 YYNGEE. Trimming stripped 0 bases from V and 2 bases from J, with 9 bases between. The CDR3 loop spans 16 amino acids. In nucleotides, the CDR3 is TGTGCCAGCAGCGTAGGGGGGGACGCTGGGGCCAACGTCCTGACTTTC. Protein sequence: CASSVGGDAGANVLTF. The variable domain in full, completed from reference TRBV9 and TRBJ2-6, reads DSGVTQTPKHLITATGQRVTLRCSPRSGDLSVYWYQQSLDQGLQFLIQYYNGEERAKGNILERFSAQQFPDLHSELNLSSLELGDSALYFCASSVGGDAGANVLTFGAGSRLTVL.

This chain links TRBV28 with TRBJ2-3; 10 bases map to TRBD2. J lost 6 bases, V lost 5 bases, and 2 bases had no gene match. Germline lookup yields CDR1 MDHEN and CDR2 SYDVKM. This CDR3 region has 13 residues. The CDR3 DNA is TGTGCCAGCAGTCTAGCGGGAGTGGATACGCAGTATTTT. This sequence encodes CASSLAGVDTQYF.

The gene calls are TRBV6-6 and TRBJ2-1; D could derive from TRBD1 or TRBD2 (6 bases each). Germline CDR1 MNHNY, CDR2 SVGAGI (reference sequence). This CDR3 has 13 amino acids. Trimming stripped 11 bases from V and 9 bases from J, with 20 bases between. CDR3 region: CACRGQSPGEQFF. The CDR3 DNA follows: TGTGCCTGCCGGGGGCAGTCCCCAGGTGAGCAGTTCTTC.

V and J are TRBV15 and TRBJ1-4; no reliable D call. Germline CDR1 LNHNV, CDR2 YYDKDF (reference sequence). V was shortened by 1 base and J by 7 bases, with 10 bases between the two germline ends. This CDR3 has 14 residues. CDR3 sequence: CATSRGRAGEKLFF. CDR3 nucleotide sequence: TGTGCCACCAGCAGAGGGAGGGCCGGTGAAAAACTGTTTTTT.

DNA for the CDR3: TGTGCCAGCAGTTCCCTCCGGGACAGGAACGCCTACGAGCAGTACTTC. Amino acids: CASSSLRDRNAYEQYF. This rearrangement joins TRBV27 to TRBJ2-7; 8 bases map to TRBD1. Germline V gene lookup returns CDR1 MNHEY and CDR2 SMNVEV (reference sequence). The CDR3 has 16 residues. V gave up 4 bases and J gave up 2 bases; unmatched junction bases: 10.

The V and J genes are TRBV27 and TRBJ1-4; 8 bases align to TRBD1. There are 13 residues in the CDR3. Germline loops: CDR1 MNHEY, CDR2 SMNVEV (reference sequence). V trimming: 3 bases; J trimming: 12 bases; junction bases outside the gene matches: 6. CDR3 sequence reads: CASSFRTGRELFF. CDR3 DNA: TGTGCCAGCAGTTTCAGGACAGGGAGGGAACTGTTTTTT.

This clone was seen once. The chain carries TRBV27 and TRBJ2-3; 7 bases fit TRBD1. The CDR3 sequence is 13 residues long. Looked up from germline, CDR1 is MNHEY and CDR2 is SMNVEV (reference sequence). The trim removed 3 bases at V and 3 bases at J, leaving 0 bases unmatched. The CDR3 reads CASSLTGTDTQYF. CDR3 sequence (DNA): TGTGCCAGCAGTTTGACAGGGACAGATACGCAGTATTTT.

This rearrangement joins TRBV27 to TRBJ2-1, with 8 bases fitting TRBD2. This CDR3 is 17 amino acids long. Per germline, CDR1 MNHEY and CDR2 SMNVEV (reference sequence). V dropped 0 bases and J dropped 6; count of bases not matched to a gene: 10. The CDR3 DNA sequence: TGTGCCAGCAGTTTATCGGGGAGACTAGCGCAATTCAATGAGCAGTTCTTC. Translating gives CASSLSGRLAQFNEQFF.

The chain is built from TRBV19 and TRBJ1-1, with TRBD1 identical over 10 bases. The CDR3 is 14 amino acids. V lost 9 bases to trimming and J lost 7 bases; unmatched junction nucleotides: 11. Germline V gene data show CDR1 as LNHDA and CDR2 as SQIVND (reference sequence). This CDR3 reads CASGPGQGYGEAFF. In nucleotides, the CDR3 is TGTGCCAGCGGGCCGGGACAGGGGTACGGTGAAGCTTTCTTT.

This clone has more than one count but fewer than ten. The rearrangement uses TRBV29-1 and TRBJ1-1; TRBD1 might be the D (5 bases). V was trimmed by 4 bases and J by 1 base, leaving 7 bases between them. The CDR3 runs to 12 residues. CDR1 is SQVTM and CDR2 is ANQGSEA in the germline V gene. The CDR3 sequence is CSVGQGNTEAFF. The CDR3 DNA follows: TGCAGCGTTGGGCAGGGGAACACTGAAGCTTTCTTT. The full variable domain, completed using reference TRBV29-1 and TRBJ1-1, is SAVISQKPSRDICQRGTSLTIQCQVDSQVTMMFWYRQQPGQSLTLIATANQGSEATYESGFVIDKFPISRPNLTFSTLTVSNMSPEDSSIYLCSVGQGNTEAFFGQGTRLTVV.

This chain joins TRBV4-1 and TRBJ1-5; maybe TRBD1 (6 bases). From germline, CDR1 is MGHRA and CDR2 YSYEKL. Trimming pared 0 bases from V and 7 bases from J, leaving 10 bases between. The CDR3 extends over 14 amino acids. Here the CDR3 reads CASSQDSTGQPQHF. The DNA for the CDR3 is TGCGCCAGCAGCCAAGATAGTACAGGGCAGCCCCAGCATTTT.

The gene calls are TRBV11-2 and TRBJ1-1; the D gene is possibly TRBD1 (6 bases). V was shortened by 5 bases and J by 11 bases, with 18 bases between the two germline ends. From germline, CDR1 is SGHAT and CDR2 FQNNGV. This CDR3 region has 13 residues. In DNA, the CDR3 is TGTGCCAGCAGCATGACAGGAACACTTTACGCTTTCTTT. Translating it yields CASSMTGTLYAFF.

The rearrangement uses TRBV4-2 and TRBJ2-1, with D hard to call. The CDR3 runs to 11 residues. V dropped 5 bases and J dropped 8 bases, with 7 bases sitting between them. From germline, CDR1 is LGHNA and CDR2 YNFKEQ. This CDR3 reads CASSFGDEQFF. The CDR3 DNA sequence: TGTGCCAGCAGCTTTGGCGATGAGCAGTTCTTC.

A single count supports this clone. This chain uses TRBV10-1 with TRBJ2-2; 7 bases match TRBD1. Germline CDR1 and CDR2: WNHNN and SYGVQD (reference sequence). After removal of 5 bases from V and 5 bases from J, the junction contained 11 bases not matched to a gene. The CDR3 sequence is 16 residues long. The CDR3 DNA reads as TGCGCCAGCAGTACCGACAGGGCTCTCAATACCGGGGAGCTGTTTTTT. This codes for CASSTDRALNTGELFF.

V is TRBV5-8 and J is TRBJ2-7; 9 bases match TRBD1. V shed 5 bases, J shed 4 bases, and the junction held 13 bases outside the gene matches. The CDR3 has 16 residues. Germline V gene lookup returns CDR1 SGHTS and CDR2 YDEGEE. DNA for the CDR3: TGTGCCAGCAGTTATGGCATCCGGGACAGGGCATACGAGCAGTACTTC. Residues: CASSYGIRDRAYEQYF.

The CDR3 DNA reads TGTGCCAGCAGCGTAGGCGGACCCGGGGAGCTGTTTTTT. Its translation is CASSVGGPGELFF. The V and J genes are TRBV9 and TRBJ2-2, with D uncertain. The CDR3 loop spans 13 amino acids. The germline gives CDR1 SGDLS, CDR2 YYNGEE. The V and J ends lost 0 bases and 6 bases respectively, with 6 bases between them.

The chain uses TRBV7-9 and TRBJ2-1; D is unresolved. The germline V gene encodes CDR1 SEHNR and CDR2 FQNEAQ (reference sequence). The germline V and J ends were trimmed by 4 bases and 2 bases, with 3 bases remaining between them. CDR3 length: 12 residues. The CDR3 sequence: CASSSPYNEQFF. CDR3 in DNA: TGTGCCAGCAGCTCCCCCTACAATGAGCAGTTCTTC.

V usage is TRBV2 and J usage is TRBJ2-5; TRBD1 might be the D (6 bases). Trimming took off 4 bases at V and 3 bases at J, with 12 bases between the two ends. Germline V gene lookup returns CDR1 SNHLY and CDR2 FYNNEI. CDR3 length equals 14 residues. The CDR3, as DNA: TGTGCCAGCAGTGCTGGACAGAGAAAAGAGACCCAGTACTTC. It translates to CASSAGQRKETQYF.